The source of this T cell receptor (beta chain) is a study of T cells in Graves' hyperthyroidism and ophthalmopathy. Study-wide results and limits: The majority of expanded thyroid clonotypes above 0.001 also appeared in blood. A model of 13 V-J pairs discriminated ophthalmopathy from stable hyperthyroidism.

Trimming cost V 5 bases and J 5 bases; bases outside gene matches: 7. CDR1 is SGHVS and CDR2 is FNYEAQ in the germline V gene. The CDR3 has 16 amino acids. Using RNA transcripts as the source, TCR beta CDR3 regions were amplified. A first-round RT-PCR of the TCR CDR3 used the HTBI primer set. Each CDR3 protein is one row after TCRdb ran MiXCR on the multiplex PCR reads. The repertoire holds hundreds of thousands of distinct CDR3 sequences, with 14% as singletons. This clonotype was seen a few times. Its antigen is unknown. Cells are PBMCs isolated from more than 8.5 ml of fresh blood. The sequenced sample consisted of blood. The TCR comes from a woman aged 18-29 years with Graves' hyperthyroidism. This rearrangement joins TRBV7-6 to TRBJ2-5, with 14 nucleotides matching TRBD2. The CDR3 reads CASSPWTSGRMETQYF. CDR3 DNA sequence: TGTGCCAGCAGCCCGTGGACTAGCGGGAGGATGGAGACCCAGTACTTC.